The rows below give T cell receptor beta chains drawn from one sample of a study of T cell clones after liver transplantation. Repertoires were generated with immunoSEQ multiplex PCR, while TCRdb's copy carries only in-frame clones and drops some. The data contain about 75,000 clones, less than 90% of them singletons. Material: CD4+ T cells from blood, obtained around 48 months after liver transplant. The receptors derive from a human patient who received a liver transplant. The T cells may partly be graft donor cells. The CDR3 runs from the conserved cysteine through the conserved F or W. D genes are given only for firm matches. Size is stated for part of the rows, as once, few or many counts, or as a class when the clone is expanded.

cdr3_nt: TGTGCCAGCTCACCGGTAGCGGGAGTGGAGGAGACCCAGTACTTC
cdr3_aa: CASSPVAGVEETQYF
d_call: TRBD2
clone_size: .
j_call: TRBJ2-5
v_call: TRBV18

cdr3_nt: TGTGCCAGCAGCTTAGGGGGGAGCACAGATACGCAGTATTTT
cdr3_aa: CASSLGGSTDTQYF
d_call: .
clone_size: once
j_call: TRBJ2-3
v_call: TRBV11-3

cdr3_nt: TGTGCCAGCAGAGACAGTGGGTATGGCTACACCTTC
cdr3_aa: CASRDSGYGYTF
d_call: .
clone_size: .
j_call: TRBJ1-2
v_call: TRBV6-5

cdr3_nt: TGTGCCAGCACCTACGGGACTAGCGTATACAATGAGCAGTTCTTC
cdr3_aa: CASTYGTSVYNEQFF
d_call: TRBD2
clone_size: .
j_call: TRBJ2-1
v_call: TRBV2

cdr3_nt: TGCGCCAGCAGCTTAGGGGCAAGGAACACTGAAGCTTTCTTT
cdr3_aa: CASSLGARNTEAFF
d_call: .
clone_size: .
j_call: TRBJ1-1
v_call: TRBV5-1

cdr3_nt: TGTGCCAGCTCACCAATCGCAGGGAGCTATGGCTACACCTTC
cdr3_aa: CASSPIAGSYGYTF
d_call: .
clone_size: .
j_call: TRBJ1-2
v_call: TRBV18

cdr3_nt: TGTGCCAGCAGAAGCAGACCTAGCGGGAGGAATTACACAGATACGCAGTATTTT
cdr3_aa: CASRSRPSGRNYTDTQYF
d_call: .
clone_size: .
j_call: TRBJ2-3
v_call: TRBV21-1

cdr3_nt: TGTGCCAGCAGCGTAGCCGGGGGTAACACCGGGGAGCTGTTTTTT
cdr3_aa: CASSVAGGNTGELFF
d_call: .
clone_size: .
j_call: TRBJ2-2
v_call: TRBV9

cdr3_nt: TGTGCCAGCAGCCACCGGGACAGGGGCAATGAGCAGTTCTTC
cdr3_aa: CASSHRDRGNEQFF
d_call: TRBD1
clone_size: .
j_call: TRBJ2-1
v_call: TRBV11-2

cdr3_nt: TGTGCCAGCAGCCAAGGAAATTGGGGGGGGGCCTACGAGCAGTACTTC
cdr3_aa: CASSQGNWGGAYEQYF
d_call: TRBD2
clone_size: .
j_call: TRBJ2-7
v_call: TRBV5-4

cdr3_nt: TGTGCCAGCAGTGAAGGGCCGTCGAACACTGAAGCTTTCTTT
cdr3_aa: CASSEGPSNTEAFF
d_call: .
clone_size: .
j_call: TRBJ1-1
v_call: TRBV6-1

cdr3_nt: TGTGCCAGCAGCCCTGATAGCAATCAGCCCCAGCATTTT
cdr3_aa: CASSPDSNQPQHF
d_call: .
clone_size: .
j_call: TRBJ1-5
v_call: TRBV6-4

cdr3_nt: TGCGCCAGCAGCTTCGGACTAGCGGAGCCCTACGAGCAGTACTTC
cdr3_aa: CASSFGLAEPYEQYF
d_call: TRBD2
clone_size: .
j_call: TRBJ2-7
v_call: TRBV5-1

cdr3_nt: TGTGCCAGCAGTGAAGGTTCGGTAGAAAAACTGTTTTTT
cdr3_aa: CASSEGSVEKLFF
d_call: .
clone_size: few
j_call: TRBJ1-4
v_call: TRBV25-1

cdr3_nt: TGCGCCAGCAGCGGGCGCCGAGGGGCGCAAGAGACCCAGTACTTC
cdr3_aa: CASSGRRGAQETQYF
d_call: .
clone_size: .
j_call: TRBJ2-5
v_call: TRBV5-1

cdr3_nt: TGTGCCAGCAGCTTAGACCGTTCTTTGTACACTGAAGCTTTCTTT
cdr3_aa: CASSLDRSLYTEAFF
d_call: .
clone_size: .
j_call: TRBJ1-1
v_call: TRBV7-2

cdr3_nt: TGTGCCAGCACCCAATCCCCCTCGGGCATCTACACCTTC
cdr3_aa: CASTQSPSGIYTF
d_call: .
clone_size: once
j_call: TRBJ1-2
v_call: TRBV6-6

cdr3_nt: TGTGCCAGCAGTGCCTCCGGGACAGGGATTTACACCTTC
cdr3_aa: CASSASGTGIYTF
d_call: TRBD1
clone_size: .
j_call: TRBJ1-2
v_call: TRBV5-4

cdr3_nt: TGTGCCAGCAGCTCCAACGGCGTGGGGTCCGGGGCCAACGTCCTGACTTTC
cdr3_aa: CASSSNGVGSGANVLTF
d_call: .
clone_size: .
j_call: TRBJ2-6
v_call: TRBV7-2